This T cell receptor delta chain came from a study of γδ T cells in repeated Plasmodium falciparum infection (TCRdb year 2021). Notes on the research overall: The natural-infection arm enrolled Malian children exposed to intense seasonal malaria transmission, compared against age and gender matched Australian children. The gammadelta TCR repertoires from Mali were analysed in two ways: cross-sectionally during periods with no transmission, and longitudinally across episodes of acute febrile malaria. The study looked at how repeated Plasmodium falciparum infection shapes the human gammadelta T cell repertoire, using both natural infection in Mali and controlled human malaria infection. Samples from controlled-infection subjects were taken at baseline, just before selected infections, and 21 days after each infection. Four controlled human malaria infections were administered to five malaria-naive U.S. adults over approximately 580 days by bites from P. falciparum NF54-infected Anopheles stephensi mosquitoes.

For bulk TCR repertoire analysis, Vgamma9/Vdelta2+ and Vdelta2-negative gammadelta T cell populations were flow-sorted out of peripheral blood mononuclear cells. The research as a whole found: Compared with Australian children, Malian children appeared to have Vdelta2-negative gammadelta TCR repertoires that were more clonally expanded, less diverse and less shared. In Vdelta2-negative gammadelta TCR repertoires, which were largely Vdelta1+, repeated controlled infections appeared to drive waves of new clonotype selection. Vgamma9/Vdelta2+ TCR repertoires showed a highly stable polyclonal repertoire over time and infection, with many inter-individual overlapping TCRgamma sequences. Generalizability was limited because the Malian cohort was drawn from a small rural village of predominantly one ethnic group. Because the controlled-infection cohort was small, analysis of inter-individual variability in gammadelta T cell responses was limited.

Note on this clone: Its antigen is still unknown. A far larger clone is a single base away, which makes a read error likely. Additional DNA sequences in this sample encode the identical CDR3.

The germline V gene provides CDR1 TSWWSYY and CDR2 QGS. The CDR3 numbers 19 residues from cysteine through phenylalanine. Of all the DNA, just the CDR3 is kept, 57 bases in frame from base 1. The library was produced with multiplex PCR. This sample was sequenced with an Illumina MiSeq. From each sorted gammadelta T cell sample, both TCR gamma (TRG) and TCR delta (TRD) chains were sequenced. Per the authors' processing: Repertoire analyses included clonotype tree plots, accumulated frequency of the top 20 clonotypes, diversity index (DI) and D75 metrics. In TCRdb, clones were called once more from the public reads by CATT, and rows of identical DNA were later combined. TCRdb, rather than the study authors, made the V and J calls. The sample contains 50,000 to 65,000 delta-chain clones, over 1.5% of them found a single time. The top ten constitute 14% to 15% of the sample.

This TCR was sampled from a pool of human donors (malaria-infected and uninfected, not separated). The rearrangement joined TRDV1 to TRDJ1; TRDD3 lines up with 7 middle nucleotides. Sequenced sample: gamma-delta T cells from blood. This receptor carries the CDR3 CALGDGVLWLGAHTDKLIF. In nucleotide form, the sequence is TGTGCTCTTGGGGATGGAGTTCTATGGCTGGGGGCGCACACCGATAAACTTATCTTT.